This T cell receptor beta chain was documented in a study of blood T cell repertoires in COVID-19. In the study's own analysis: Estimation of nucleated cell counts relied on the amplification of reference gene primers. Sequenced by immunoSEQ multiplex PCR; TCRdb stores in-frame clones only, minus some. V and J calls and clone size are given by that table; D and trimming were obtained from the DNA. The data show some 510,000 clones, around 87% seen once. The V end lost 6 bases, the J end lost 5 bases, and 18 bases lay between the germline ends. Germline V gene sequence: CDR1 ENHRY, CDR2 SYGVKD. CDR3 size: 15 residues.

Sequencing was carried out using PBMCs or T cells enriched from blood (not recorded which). The V gene is TRBV10-3, the J gene TRBJ2-3; D perhaps matches TRBD1 (5 bases). The sequence was obtained from a woman in her forties who had recovered from COVID-19. The CDR3 DNA reads TGTGCCATCAGCACTGGGATAGGGGAAGGAGATACGCAGTATTTT. Its protein is CAISTGIGEGDTQYF.